The clone carrying this T cell receptor beta chain turned up a few times. This record belongs to a study of T cell responses to AZD1222 COVID-19 vaccine. Clones were sequenced by immunoSEQ multiplex PCR, and TCRdb holds only the in-frame ones, with some missing. This table holds about 180,000 clones, around 88% found once. The CDR3 has 16 amino acids. The ends lost 5 bases at V and 3 bases at J; junction bases unmatched: 11. Germline V CDR1 and CDR2: SEHNR, FQNEAQ (reference sequence). This clonotype originated in an adult in good health. This material consisted of peripheral blood, taken on day 0 of AZD1222 vaccination. This chain links TRBV7-9 with TRBJ2-7, with 9 bases lining up with TRBD1. The CDR3 is CASSQAGQGTFYEQYF. The CDR3 bases are TGTGCCAGCAGCCAAGCCGGACAGGGGACCTTCTACGAGCAGTACTTC.